The next 3 T cell receptor beta chains were all read from a single sample in a study of early T cells in non-severe SARS-CoV-2 infection. TCRdb processed the 5' RACE reads anew with MiXCR; each CDR3 protein has one entry. The sample has approximately 40,000 distinct CDR3 sequences, around 6.3% seen once. The material sequenced was whole blood, taken at baseline. All receptors derive from an adult who was a healthcare worker with PCR-confirmed SARS-CoV-2 infection or an uninfected control (not recorded which).

This clonotype was seen many times. The chain is built from TRBV2 and TRBJ2-1; D is unclear. This CDR3 region has 11 residues. The germline V and J ends were trimmed by 7 bases and 7 bases, with 8 bases remaining between them. Germline V gives CDR1 SNHLY, CDR2 FYNNEI. The CDR3, as DNA: TGTGCCAGCACGAACGAGAATGAGCAGTTCTTC. Translation gives CASTNENEQFF.

This clonotype has at least ten counts. This rearrangement joins TRBV28 to TRBJ2-2; 8 bases map to TRBD1. The CDR3 covers 15 residues. Germline V lookup: CDR1 MDHEN, CDR2 SYDVKM. The ends lost 3 bases at V and 6 bases at J; junction bases unmatched: 6. The CDR3 DNA sequence: TGTGCCAGCAGTTTCGAGGACAGGGTCGCCGGGGAGCTGTTTTTT. It codes for CASSFEDRVAGELFF.

As for this clonotype: This may be a read error, as it is one base from a much larger clone. The chain is built from TRBV6-5 and TRBJ1-2, with D uncertain. Germline V gene sequence: CDR1 MNHEY, CDR2 SVGAGI. The CDR3 is made up of 12 amino acids. CDR3 in DNA: TGTGCCGGCAGTTACGGGCCCTATGGCTACACCTTC. This translates into CAGSYGPYGYTF.